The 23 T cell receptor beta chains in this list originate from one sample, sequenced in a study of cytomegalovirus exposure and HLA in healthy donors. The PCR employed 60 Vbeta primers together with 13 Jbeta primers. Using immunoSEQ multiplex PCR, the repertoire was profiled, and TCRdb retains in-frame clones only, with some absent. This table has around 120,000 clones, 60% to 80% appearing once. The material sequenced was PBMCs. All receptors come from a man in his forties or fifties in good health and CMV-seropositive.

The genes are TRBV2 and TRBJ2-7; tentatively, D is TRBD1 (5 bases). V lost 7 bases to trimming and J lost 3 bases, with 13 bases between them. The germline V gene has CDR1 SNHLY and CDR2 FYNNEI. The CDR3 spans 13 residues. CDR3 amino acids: CASKVQQVYEQYF. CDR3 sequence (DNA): TGTGCCAGCAAGGTCCAACAGGTCTACGAGCAGTACTTC.

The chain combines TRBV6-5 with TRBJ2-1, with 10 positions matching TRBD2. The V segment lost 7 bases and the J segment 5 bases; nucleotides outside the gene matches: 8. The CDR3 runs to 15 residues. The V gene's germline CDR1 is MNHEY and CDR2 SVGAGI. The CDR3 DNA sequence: TGTGCCAGCAAGACCCTAGCGGGGGCCCACAATGAGCAGTTCTTC. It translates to CASKTLAGAHNEQFF.

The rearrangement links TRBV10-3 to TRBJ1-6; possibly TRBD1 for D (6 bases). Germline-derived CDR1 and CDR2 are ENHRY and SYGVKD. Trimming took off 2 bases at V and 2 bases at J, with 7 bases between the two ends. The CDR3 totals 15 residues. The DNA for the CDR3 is TGTGCCATCAGTGAGGGACAGCCCTATAATTCACCCCTCCACTTT. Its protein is CAISEGQPYNSPLHF.

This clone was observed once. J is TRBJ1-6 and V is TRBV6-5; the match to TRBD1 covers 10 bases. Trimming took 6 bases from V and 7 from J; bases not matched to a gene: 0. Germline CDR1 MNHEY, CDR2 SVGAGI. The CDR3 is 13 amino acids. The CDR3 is CASRGQGNSPLHF. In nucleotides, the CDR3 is TGTGCCAGCAGGGGACAGGGGAATTCACCCCTCCACTTT.

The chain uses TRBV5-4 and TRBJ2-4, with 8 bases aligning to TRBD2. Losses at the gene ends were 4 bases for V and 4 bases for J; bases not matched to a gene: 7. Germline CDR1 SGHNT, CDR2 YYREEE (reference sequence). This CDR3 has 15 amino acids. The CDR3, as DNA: TGTGCCAGCAGCGCTCGGGGGGGGCCTAAAAACATTCAGTACTTC. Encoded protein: CASSARGGPKNIQYF.

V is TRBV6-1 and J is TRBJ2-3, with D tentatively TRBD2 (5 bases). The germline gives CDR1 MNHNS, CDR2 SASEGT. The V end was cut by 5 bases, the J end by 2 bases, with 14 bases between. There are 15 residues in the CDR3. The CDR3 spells CASSKTAANTDTQYF. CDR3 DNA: TGTGCCAGCAGTAAAACAGCGGCAAACACAGATACGCAGTATTTT.

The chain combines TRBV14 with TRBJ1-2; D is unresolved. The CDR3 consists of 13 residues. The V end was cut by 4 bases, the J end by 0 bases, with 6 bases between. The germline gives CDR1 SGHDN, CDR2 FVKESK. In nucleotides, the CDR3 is TGTGCCAGCAGCCCCCAAACTAACTATGGCTACACCTTC. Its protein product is CASSPQTNYGYTF.

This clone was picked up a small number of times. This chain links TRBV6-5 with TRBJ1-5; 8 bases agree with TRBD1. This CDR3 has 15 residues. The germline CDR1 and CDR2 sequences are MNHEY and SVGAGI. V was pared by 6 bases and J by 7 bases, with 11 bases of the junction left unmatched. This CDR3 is CASSTTGVRGQPQHF. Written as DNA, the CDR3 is TGTGCCAGCAGCACGACAGGGGTAAGAGGACAGCCCCAGCATTTT.

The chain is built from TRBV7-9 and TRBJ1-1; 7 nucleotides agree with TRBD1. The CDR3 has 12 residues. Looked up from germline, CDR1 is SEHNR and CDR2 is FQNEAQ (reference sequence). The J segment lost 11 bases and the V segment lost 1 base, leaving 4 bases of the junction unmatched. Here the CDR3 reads CASSLEGGEAFF. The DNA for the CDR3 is TGTGCCAGCAGCTTAGAAGGGGGCGAGGCTTTCTTT.

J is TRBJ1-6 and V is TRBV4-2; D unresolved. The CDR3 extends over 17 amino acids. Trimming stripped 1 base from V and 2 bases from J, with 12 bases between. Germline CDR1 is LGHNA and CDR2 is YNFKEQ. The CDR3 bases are TGTGCCAGCAGCCAAGGAGGGTTAGTCGCCTATAATTCACCCCTCCACTTT. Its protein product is CASSQGGLVAYNSPLHF.

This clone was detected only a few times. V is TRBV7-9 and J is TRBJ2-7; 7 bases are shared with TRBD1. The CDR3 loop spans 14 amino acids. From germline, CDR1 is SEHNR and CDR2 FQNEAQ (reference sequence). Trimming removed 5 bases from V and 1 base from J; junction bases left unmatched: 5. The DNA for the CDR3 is TGTGCCAGCAGCGCCCGGGACAGATCCTACGAGCAGTACTTC. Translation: CASSARDRSYEQYF.

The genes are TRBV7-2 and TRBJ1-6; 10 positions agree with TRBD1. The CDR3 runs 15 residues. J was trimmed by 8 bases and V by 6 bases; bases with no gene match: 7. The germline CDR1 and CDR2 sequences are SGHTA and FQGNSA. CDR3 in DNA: TGTGCCAGCAGATTGGACAGGGGGTCATATTCACCCCTCCACTTT. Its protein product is CASRLDRGSYSPLHF.

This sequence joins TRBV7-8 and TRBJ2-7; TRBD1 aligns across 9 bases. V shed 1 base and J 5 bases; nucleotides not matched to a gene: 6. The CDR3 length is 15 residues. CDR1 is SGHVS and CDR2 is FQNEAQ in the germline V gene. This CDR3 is CASSLGQGVGDEQYF. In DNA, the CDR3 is TGTGCCAGCAGCTTAGGACAGGGGGTAGGGGACGAGCAGTACTTC.

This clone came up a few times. Here the CDR3 DNA reads TGTGCCAGCAGTTTATCGGGACAGGGTAATGAAAAACTGTTTTTT. It specifies CASSLSGQGNEKLFF. V and J are TRBV28 and TRBJ1-4; 9 bases are a match to TRBD1. Germline V gives CDR1 MDHEN, CDR2 SYDVKM. V lost 1 base, J lost 4 bases, and 1 base stayed unmatched. The CDR3 extends over 15 amino acids. Full variable domain (outside the CDR3, taken from reference TRBV28 and TRBJ1-4): DVKVTQSSRYLVKRTGEKVFLECVQDMDHENMFWYRQDPGLGLRLIYFSYDVKMKEKGDIPEGYSVSREKKERFSLILESASTNQTSMYLCASSLSGQGNEKLFFGSGTQLSVL.

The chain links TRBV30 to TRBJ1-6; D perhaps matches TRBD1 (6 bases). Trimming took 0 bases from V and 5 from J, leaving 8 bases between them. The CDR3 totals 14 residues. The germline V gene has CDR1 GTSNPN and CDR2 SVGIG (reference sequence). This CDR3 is CAWSVRTDNSPLHF. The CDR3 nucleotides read TGTGCCTGGAGTGTACGGACAGATAATTCACCCCTCCACTTT.

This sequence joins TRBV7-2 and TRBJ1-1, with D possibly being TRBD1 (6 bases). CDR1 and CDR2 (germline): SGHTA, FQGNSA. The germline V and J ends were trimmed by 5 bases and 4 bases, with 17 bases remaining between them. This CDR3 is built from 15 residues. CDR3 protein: CASSPGVGVGTEAFF. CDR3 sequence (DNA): TGTGCCAGCAGCCCAGGGGTGGGAGTAGGCACTGAAGCTTTCTTT.

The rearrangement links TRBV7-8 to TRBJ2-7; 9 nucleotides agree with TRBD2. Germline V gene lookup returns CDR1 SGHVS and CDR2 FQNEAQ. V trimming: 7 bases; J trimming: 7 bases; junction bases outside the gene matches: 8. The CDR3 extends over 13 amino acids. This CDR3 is CASTRGLAGEQYF. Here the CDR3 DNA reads TGTGCCAGCACGAGGGGACTAGCTGGAGAGCAGTACTTC.

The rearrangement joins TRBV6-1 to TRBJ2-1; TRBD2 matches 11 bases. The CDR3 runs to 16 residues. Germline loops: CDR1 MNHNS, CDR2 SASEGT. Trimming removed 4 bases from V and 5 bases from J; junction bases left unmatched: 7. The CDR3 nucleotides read TGTGCCAGCAGTGGAAGGACTAGCGGGCGTCACAATGAGCAGTTCTTC. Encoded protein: CASSGRTSGRHNEQFF.

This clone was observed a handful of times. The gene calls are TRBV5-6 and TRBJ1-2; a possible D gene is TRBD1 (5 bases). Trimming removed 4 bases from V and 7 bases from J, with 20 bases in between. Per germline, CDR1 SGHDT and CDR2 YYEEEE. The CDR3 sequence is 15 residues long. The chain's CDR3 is CASSRKDSSMTGYTF. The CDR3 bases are TGTGCCAGCAGCCGGAAAGACAGTTCTATGACTGGCTACACCTTC.

CDR3 loop: CASSPAGYGYTF. DNA for the CDR3: TGTGCCAGCAGTCCTGCGGGCTATGGCTACACCTTC. The chain recombines TRBV4-2 with TRBJ1-2; D unclear. The V and J ends lost 6 bases and 4 bases respectively, with 9 bases between them. Germline CDR1 and CDR2: LGHNA and YNFKEQ. The CDR3 sequence is 12 residues long.

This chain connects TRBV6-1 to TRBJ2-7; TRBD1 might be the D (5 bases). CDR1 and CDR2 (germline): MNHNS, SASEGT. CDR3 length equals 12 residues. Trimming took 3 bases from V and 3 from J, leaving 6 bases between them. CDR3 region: CASSDRVYEQYF. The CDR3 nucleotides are TGTGCCAGCAGTGACAGGGTCTACGAGCAGTACTTC.

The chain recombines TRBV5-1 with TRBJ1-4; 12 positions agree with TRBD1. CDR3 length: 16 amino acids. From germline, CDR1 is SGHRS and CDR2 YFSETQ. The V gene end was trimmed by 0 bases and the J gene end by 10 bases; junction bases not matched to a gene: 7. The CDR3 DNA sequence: TGCGCCAGCAGCTTGGGCGGGACAGGGGGCGGCGGAAAACTGTTTTTT. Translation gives CASSLGGTGGGGKLFF.

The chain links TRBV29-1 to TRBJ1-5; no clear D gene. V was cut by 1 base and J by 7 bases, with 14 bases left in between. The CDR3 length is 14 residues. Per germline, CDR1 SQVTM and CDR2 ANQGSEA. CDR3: CSVEGPGFAQPQHF. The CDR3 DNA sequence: TGCAGCGTTGAAGGTCCGGGATTCGCGCAGCCCCAGCATTTT.